The T cell receptor (beta chain) described here comes from a study of CXCR3-negative and CXCR3-positive naive CD8 T cells. A word on this clonotype: The antigen is undetermined.

The method, 5' RACE with UMI labels, was used to prepare the TRB cDNA libraries. TCRdb reworked the 5' RACE reads into one entry per CDR3 protein, no DNA. This sample's table reports approximately 100,000 distinct CDR3 sequences. The CDR3 is 16 amino acids. From germline, CDR1 is DFQATT and CDR2 SNEGSKA (reference sequence). Study findings and constraints: TRB CDR3s were more hydrophobic in CXCR3-positive than in CXCR3-negative naive cells.

The V gene is TRBV20-1, the J gene TRBJ1-2; the TRBD1 assignment by TCRdb is unverifiable without DNA. The sequenced material came from naive CXCR3+ CD8+ T cells from blood. Stated subset: CD45RO-CCR7+CD27+CD95- naive CD8+ T cells expressing CXCR3 (TNR3+). The receptor was isolated from a human donor in good health. Some clones in this sample may be carry-over from other donors' samples. The CDR3 spells CSARDSRDTMNYGYTF.